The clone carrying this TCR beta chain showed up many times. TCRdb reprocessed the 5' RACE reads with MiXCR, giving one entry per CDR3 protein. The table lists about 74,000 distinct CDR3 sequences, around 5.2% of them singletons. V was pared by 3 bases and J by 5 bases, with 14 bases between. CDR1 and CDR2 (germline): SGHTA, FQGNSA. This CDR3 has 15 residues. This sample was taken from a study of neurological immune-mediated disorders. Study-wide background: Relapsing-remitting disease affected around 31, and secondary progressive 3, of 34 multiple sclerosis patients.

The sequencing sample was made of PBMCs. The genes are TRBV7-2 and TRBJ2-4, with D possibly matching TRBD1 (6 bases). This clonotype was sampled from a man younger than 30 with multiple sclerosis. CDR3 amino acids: CASSFTGSFQNIQYF. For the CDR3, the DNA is TGTGCCAGCAGCTTTACAGGGAGTTTCCAAAACATTCAGTACTTC. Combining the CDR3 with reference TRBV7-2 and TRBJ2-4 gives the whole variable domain GAGVSQSPSNKVTEKGKDVELRCDPISGHTALYWYRQSLGQGLEFLIYFQGNSAPDKSGLPSDRFSAERTGGSVSTLTIQRTQQEDSAVYLCASSFTGSFQNIQYFGAGTRLSVL.